This TCR beta chain was found in a study of T cells in Graves' hyperthyroidism and ophthalmopathy. V lost 3 bases, J lost 6 bases, and 4 bases stayed unmatched. Germline CDR1 is MNHEY and CDR2 is SMNVEV (reference sequence). CDR3 size: 14 residues. Patients with ophthalmopathy all had a Clinical Activity Score of at least 3, a NOSPECS grade of at least 4 and duration under 3 months. Template material for amplifying TCR beta CDR3 regions consisted of RNA transcripts. HTBI primers drove first-round RT-PCR of the TCR CDR3. TCRdb re-called the multiplex PCR reads through MiXCR, storing one row per CDR3 protein. The table has about 410,000 distinct CDR3 sequences, under 15% seen once.

This chain connects TRBV27 to TRBJ2-2; the match to TRBD2 covers 7 bases. This clonotype originated in a man aged 18-30 years with Graves' ophthalmopathy. Sequencing used blood. This CDR3 is CASSLGGRAGELFF. In nucleotides, the CDR3 is TGTGCCAGCAGTTTGGGAGGGAGGGCCGGGGAGCTGTTTTTT.